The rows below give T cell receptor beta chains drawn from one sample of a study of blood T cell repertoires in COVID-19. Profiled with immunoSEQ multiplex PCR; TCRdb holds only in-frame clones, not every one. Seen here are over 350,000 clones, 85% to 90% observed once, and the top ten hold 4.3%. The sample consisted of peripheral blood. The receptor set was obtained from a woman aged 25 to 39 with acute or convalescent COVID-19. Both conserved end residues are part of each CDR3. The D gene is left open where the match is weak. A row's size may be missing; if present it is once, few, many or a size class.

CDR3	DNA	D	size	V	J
CASSFETGQNDEQYF	TGCGCCAGCAGCTTCGAAACGGGACAGAACGACGAGCAGTACTTC	TRBD1	-	TRBV5-1	TRBJ2-7
CASIDTDRGIYEQYF	TGTGCCAGCATCGACACGGACAGGGGTATCTACGAGCAGTACTTC	TRBD1	-	TRBV6-6	TRBJ2-7
CAWSKDSGGYEQYF	TGTGCCTGGAGTAAAGACAGTGGAGGGTACGAGCAGTACTTC	-	-	TRBV30	TRBJ2-7
CASSFTEPEAFF	TGTGCCAGCAGCTTTACAGAACCTGAAGCTTTCTTT	-	-	TRBV11-2	TRBJ1-1
CASSLTRGGADYGYTF	TGTGCCAGCAGTTTAACTAGGGGGGGCGCGGACTATGGCTACACCTTC	-	-	TRBV27	TRBJ1-2
CASSRQADTQYF	TGTGCCAGCAGCCGACAGGCAGATACGCAGTATTTT	-	-	TRBV14	TRBJ2-3
CASSFGQPKSYEQYF	TGTGCCAGCAGTTTCGGACAGCCGAAATCCTACGAGCAGTACTTC	-	-	TRBV28	TRBJ2-7
CASSPGGVRTQYF	TGTGCCAGCAGCCCGGGCGGGGTGAGAACCCAGTACTTC	-	-	TRBV6-5	TRBJ2-5
CASSPGTGSYEQYF	TGTGCCAGCAGCCCCGGGACAGGGTCCTACGAGCAGTACTTC	-	-	TRBV21-1	TRBJ2-7
CASSLVAGLNTEAFF	TGTGCCAGCAGCTTAGTCGCGGGATTGAACACTGAAGCTTTCTTT	-	-	TRBV7-3	TRBJ1-1
CASSYHRLGGEKLFF	TGTGCCAGCAGTTACCACAGGTTGGGGGGAGAAAAACTGTTTTTT	-	-	TRBV6-5	TRBJ1-4
CASSRGRDSRTGDQYF	TGTGCCAGCAGCCGTGGCCGTGACAGCCGCACGGGGGACCAGTACTTC	-	-	TRBV7-8	TRBJ2-5
CASSLTAGGEQYF	TGTGCCAGCAGCTTAACCGCGGGGGGTGAGCAGTACTTC	TRBD2	few	TRBV7-9	TRBJ2-7
CASSHRVRGPETQYF	TGTGCCAGCAGCCACCGGGTTCGGGGTCCGGAGACCCAGTACTTC	-	-	TRBV11-2	TRBJ2-5
CAIRGGALTYGYTF	TGTGCCATCCGGGGGGGGGCGCTCACCTATGGCTACACCTTC	-	-	TRBV11-2	TRBJ1-2
CSVDLARTNEQFF	TGCAGCGTTGACTTGGCCCGCACCAATGAGCAGTTCTTC	-	-	TRBV29-1	TRBJ2-1
CASVGGISYNEQFF	TGTGCCAGCGTCGGGGGGATCTCCTACAATGAGCAGTTCTTC	TRBD2	-	TRBV2	TRBJ2-1
CAWSIDRAGSPLHF	TGTGCCTGGAGTATTGACAGGGCGGGATCACCCCTCCACTTT	TRBD1	few	TRBV30	TRBJ1-6
CASSFDLQGTTEAFF	TGTGCCAGCAGCTTCGACCTCCAGGGTACCACTGAAGCTTTCTTT	-	few	TRBV5-4	TRBJ1-1
CASGWGTAQETQYF	TGTGCTAGTGGTTGGGGGACAGCCCAAGAGACCCAGTACTTC	TRBD1	-	TRBV12-5	TRBJ2-5
CASSSEKSYEQYF	TGTGCCAGCAGTTCGGAGAAGTCCTACGAGCAGTACTTC	-	-	TRBV6-5	TRBJ2-7
CATSDSLGQGRLDEQFF	TGTGCCACCAGTGATTCCCTTGGACAGGGTCGCTTGGATGAGCAGTTCTTC	TRBD1	-	TRBV24-1	TRBJ2-1
CASSLGPIYNSPLHF	TGTGCCAGCAGCTTAGGGCCCATCTATAATTCACCCCTCCACTTT	-	-	TRBV7-9	TRBJ1-6
CASSSMTGSTSYEQYF	TGTGCCAGCAGCTCAATGACAGGGTCAACCTCCTACGAGCAGTACTTC	TRBD1	-	TRBV7-9	TRBJ2-7
CSVSDNTEAFF	TGCAGCGTCTCAGATAACACTGAAGCTTTCTTT	-	-	TRBV29-1	TRBJ1-1
CASSPPTLRETQYF	TGTGCCAGCTCACCACCTACGTTGAGAGAGACCCAGTACTTC	-	-	TRBV18	TRBJ2-5
CASSPTSRGELFF	TGTGCCAGCAGCCCTACTAGCCGCGGGGAGCTGTTTTTT	-	once	TRBV7-3	TRBJ2-2